The entry that follows covers one T cell receptor beta chain sequence. The antigen remains undetermined. This entry comes from a study of T cells expressing NK-cell markers. Findings and limits, study-wide: Whether expanded NKG2C-expressing T cell clones recognize HCMV is unknown.

Germline CDR1 reads DFQATT; CDR2 reads SNEGSKA (reference sequence). This CDR3 comprises 14 residues. Reprocessing the 5' RACE reads, TCRdb reports a single entry for every CDR3 protein and omits DNA. Its table lists hundreds of thousands of distinct CDR3 sequences. The sequencing input was blood T cells: a sorted CD56 or NKG2C T cell subset, CD4+ or CD8+ T cells, or bulk PBMC T cells (not recorded which). The clonotype comes from a woman between 18 and 75 years old in good health. The chain has TRBV20-1 and TRBJ2-1; TCRdb's D gene call, TRBD2, goes unchecked for lack of DNA. CDR3 region: CSASPSGSYNEQFF.